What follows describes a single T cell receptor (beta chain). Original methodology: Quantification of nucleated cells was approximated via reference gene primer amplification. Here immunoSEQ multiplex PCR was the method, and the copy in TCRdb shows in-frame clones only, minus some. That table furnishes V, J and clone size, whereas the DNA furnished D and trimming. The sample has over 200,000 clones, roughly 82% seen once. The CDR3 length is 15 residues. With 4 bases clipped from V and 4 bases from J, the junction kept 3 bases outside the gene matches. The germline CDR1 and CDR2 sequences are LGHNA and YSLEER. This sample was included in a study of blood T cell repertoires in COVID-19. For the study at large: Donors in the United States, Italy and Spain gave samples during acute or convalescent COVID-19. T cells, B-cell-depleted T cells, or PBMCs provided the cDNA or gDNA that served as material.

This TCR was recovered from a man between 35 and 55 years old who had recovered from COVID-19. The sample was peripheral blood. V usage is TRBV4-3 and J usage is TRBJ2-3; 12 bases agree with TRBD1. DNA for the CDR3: TGCGCCAGCAGCCTAGGGACAGGGGGCCCAGATACGCAGTATTTT. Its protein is CASSLGTGGPDTQYF.